Below are 17 T cell receptor beta chains sequenced from a single sample in a study of T cell responses to AZD1222 COVID-19 vaccine. Repertoires were generated with immunoSEQ multiplex PCR, while TCRdb's copy carries only in-frame clones and drops some. Counted here are roughly 120,000 clones, around 83% occurring once; the ten biggest clones make up 3.5% to 4.5%. Source: peripheral blood, taken 28 days after the second AZD1222 dose. The source of these receptors is an adult who received the AZD1222 COVID-19 vaccine.

The V call is TRBV14, the J call TRBJ2-2; the D gene is possibly TRBD1 (6 bases). V gave up 6 bases and J gave up 0 bases, with 11 bases separating them. The germline gives CDR1 SGHDN, CDR2 FVKESK. The length of the CDR3 is 15 residues. CDR3 DNA sequence: TGTGCCAGCAGACTGGACAGTTCGAACACCGGGGAGCTGTTTTTT. Translation: CASRLDSSNTGELFF. Combining the CDR3 with reference TRBV14 and TRBJ2-2 gives the whole variable domain EAGVTQFPSHSVIEKGQTVTLRCDPISGHDNLYWYRRVMGKEIKFLLHFVKESKQDESGMPNNRFLAERTGGTYSTLKVQPAELEDSGVYFCASRLDSSNTGELFFGEGSRLTVL.

V usage is TRBV5-1 and J usage is TRBJ1-6, with TRBD1 matching over 10 bases. CDR1 is SGHRS, CDR2 YFSETQ, per germline. The CDR3 is 14 amino acids. Trimming cost V 4 bases and J 14 bases; bases outside gene matches: 9. As DNA, the CDR3 is TGCGCCAGCAGCCGTGGGACAGGGGAATACACCCTCCACTTT. Protein product: CASSRGTGEYTLHF.

The J gene is TRBJ1-2, the V gene TRBV3-1 (or the pseudogene TRBV3-2); D gene unclear. Germline CDR1 LGHDT, CDR2 YNNKEL (reference sequence). This CDR3 comprises 12 residues. Trimming left V 5 bases short and J 6 bases short, with 10 bases between. The CDR3 nucleotides are TGTGCCAGCAGCAATCTCGATAATGGCTACACCTTC. This translates into CASSNLDNGYTF.

The V gene is TRBV10-2, the J gene TRBJ2-7; TRBD1 matches 10 bases. Germline CDR1 reads WSHSY; CDR2 reads SAAADI. J was trimmed by 5 bases and V by 4 bases; bases with no gene match: 11. CDR3 length: 16 residues. The CDR3 coding sequence is TGCGCCAGCAGTGTCCCCGGGACAGGGGCCATCCACGAGCAGTACTTC. Translated, it gives CASSVPGTGAIHEQYF.

V usage is TRBV3-1 (or the pseudogene TRBV3-2) and J usage is TRBJ2-1; TRBD2 matches 10 bases. V was clipped by 0 bases and J by 9 bases; unmatched bases: 8. Per the germline V gene, CDR1 is LGHDT and CDR2 is YNNKEL (reference sequence). This CDR3 comprises 16 residues. DNA of the CDR3: TGTGCCAGCAGCCAAGACCCGGGACTAGCGCATAGTGAGCAGTTCTTC. Protein: CASSQDPGLAHSEQFF.

The J gene is TRBJ2-1, the V gene TRBV28; D call uncertain. From germline, CDR1 is MDHEN and CDR2 SYDVKM. This CDR3 is 12 amino acids long. The V end was cut by 4 bases, the J end by 12 bases, with 13 bases between. The CDR3 reads CASSSERFRQFF. In nucleotides, the CDR3 is TGTGCCAGCAGTTCCGAGAGATTCAGGCAGTTCTTC.

V is TRBV15 and J is TRBJ1-2, with TRBD1 matching over 8 bases. The junction had 2 bases not matched to a gene; V was cut back by 0 bases and J by 2 bases. Germline CDR1 LNHNV, CDR2 YYDKDF (reference sequence). The CDR3 has 15 amino acids. The DNA for the CDR3 is TGTGCCACCAGCAGAGACTACAGGGGGAACTATGGCTACACCTTC. This translates into CATSRDYRGNYGYTF.

This clone was seen just once. The CDR3: CASSPSPGGPGELFF. CDR3 DNA sequence: TGTGCCAGCAGCCCTAGTCCCGGGGGGCCCGGGGAGCTGTTTTTT. This chain links TRBV7-7 with TRBJ2-2; tentative D call: TRBD2 (7 bases). The CDR3 is 15 amino acids. Germline CDR1 and CDR2: SSHAT and FNYEAQ (reference sequence). V lost 5 bases, J lost 6 bases, and 16 bases lay in between.

The V and J genes are TRBV5-6 and TRBJ1-4; the D is unclear. The germline CDR1 and CDR2 sequences are SGHDT and YYEEEE. The CDR3 has 14 residues. The V and J ends lost 0 bases and 3 bases respectively, with 6 bases between them. The CDR3, as DNA: TGTGCCAGCAGCTTGGGGGCACCTAATGAAAAACTGTTTTTT. It is translated as CASSLGAPNEKLFF.

The genes are TRBV5-5 and TRBJ2-5, with a tentative D call TRBD1 (5 bases). V was trimmed by 3 bases and J by 5 bases, leaving 14 bases between them. The CDR3 runs to 14 residues. Germline values: CDR1 SGHKS, CDR2 YYEKEE (reference sequence). DNA for the CDR3: TGTGCCAGCAGCTCAGTTGGGGCCAGGGAGACCCAGTACTTC. Amino acid sequence: CASSSVGARETQYF.

Regarding this clone: At one boundary the junction diverges from the germline segment, which might be a read error. The rearrangement uses TRBV7-2 and TRBJ2-3, with 8 bases identical to TRBD2. The germline V gene has CDR1 SGHTA and CDR2 FQGNSA. The CDR3 runs to 14 residues. Here the CDR3 DNA reads TGTGCCAGCAGCTTAGAGTGGTCGGGGGGGGAATTAAATTTT. Amino acids: CASSLEWSGGELNF.

This clone was found a few times. V gene TRBV3-1 (or the pseudogene TRBV3-2) combines with J gene TRBJ2-7; 9 nucleotides align to TRBD1. CDR3 length equals 13 residues. Trimming removed 6 bases from V and 3 bases from J; junction bases left unmatched: 3. Per the germline V gene, CDR1 is LGHDT and CDR2 is YNNKEL (reference sequence). This chain's CDR3 is CASRGTGIYEQYF. The CDR3 coding sequence is TGTGCCAGCAGGGGGACAGGGATCTACGAGCAGTACTTC.

The gene calls are TRBV4-2 and TRBJ1-3, with 8 bases matching TRBD1. The J segment lost 4 bases and the V segment lost 0 bases, leaving 8 bases of the junction unmatched. The CDR3 covers 17 residues. Germline CDR1 is LGHNA and CDR2 is YNFKEQ. The DNA for the CDR3 is TGTGCCAGCAGCCAAGATTGGCAGGGGGCTCTGGGAAACACCATATATTTT. Protein sequence: CASSQDWQGALGNTIYF.

Only one count was recorded for this clone. V gene TRBV28 combines with J gene TRBJ1-4; D may be TRBD1 (6 bases). Germline V lookup: CDR1 MDHEN, CDR2 SYDVKM. This CDR3 has 14 amino acids. Trimming removed 8 bases at V and 8 bases at J, with 18 bases between. The CDR3 DNA sequence: TGTGCCAGCGGGCTATGGGGGGCGCGAGAAAAACTGTTTTTT. It codes for CASGLWGAREKLFF. The whole variable domain, filled in from reference TRBV28 and TRBJ1-4, reads DVKVTQSSRYLVKRTGEKVFLECVQDMDHENMFWYRQDPGLGLRLIYFSYDVKMKEKGDIPEGYSVSREKKERFSLILESASTNQTSMYLCASGLWGAREKLFFGSGTQLSVL.

The chain joins TRBV5-6 to TRBJ1-5; 7 bases agree with TRBD1. Trimming at V came to 2 bases and at J to 4 bases, leaving 12 bases not matched to a gene. Looked up from germline, CDR1 is SGHDT and CDR2 is YYEEEE. The CDR3 spans 17 residues. CDR3 region: CASSFSTGRAYNQPQHF. CDR3 DNA sequence: TGTGCCAGCAGCTTCTCGACAGGGAGGGCCTATAATCAGCCCCAGCATTTT.

This clone has just one count. This sequence joins TRBV7-3 and TRBJ1-2; 8 bases align to TRBD1. With 4 bases clipped from V and 3 bases from J, the junction kept 7 bases outside the gene matches. In germline, CDR1 is SGHTA, CDR2 FQGTGA. CDR3 length equals 15 residues. The CDR3 here is CASSSPQTGDYGYTF. The CDR3 region has the DNA TGTGCCAGCAGCTCCCCGCAGACAGGGGACTATGGCTACACCTTC. Drawing the rest from reference TRBV7-3 and TRBJ1-2, the complete variable domain is GAGVSQTPSNKVTEKGKYVELRCDPISGHTALYWYRQSLGQGPEFLIYFQGTGAADDSGLPNDRFFAVRPEGSVSTLKIQRTERGDSAVYLCASSSPQTGDYGYTFGSGTRLTVV.

The gene calls are TRBV7-3 and TRBJ1-1, with TRBD1 identical over 7 bases. Germline V gene lookup returns CDR1 SGHTA and CDR2 FQGTGA. V was clipped by 5 bases and J by 6 bases; unmatched bases: 9. The CDR3 totals 14 residues. The CDR3 sequence: CASSPYDRAPEAFF. The DNA of the CDR3 is TGTGCCAGCAGCCCCTACGACAGGGCCCCTGAAGCTTTCTTT.